The following is a T cell receptor beta chain sequence with its context. The antigen this receptor binds is unknown. The data are from a study of cytomegalovirus exposure and HLA in healthy donors (dated by TCRdb to the late 2010s). Describing the broader study: According to an earlier analysis of a few hundred of the donors, about 179 million T cells yielded 117 million unique TCR beta sequences and less than 300 Gb of sequence data. A later genetic analysis used genome-wide SNP genotypes for about three fifths of the 666 donors, treating that subset as a discovery cohort. The study aimed to test whether cataloging public T cell receptors could reveal signatures of past pathogen exposure. HLA typing covered class I and class II loci at four-digit resolution. High-throughput TCR immunosequencing, statistical association of individual TCRs with disease status, and machine learning were combined to predict cytomegalovirus infection status. To decide whether each TCR beta V gene segment behaved as functional or pseudogenic, an earlier analysis of some 600 of the donors relied on high-throughput TCR beta sequencing. Rather than using new phenotypic data, the later analysis identified candidate immune exposures from TCR beta sequences and from how often those sequences occurred across donors. Of the approximately 400 genotyped donors, about 80% fell in the genetic ancestry cluster associated with self-reported Caucasian donors. Every repertoire in the discovery cohort had been generated on one and the same sequencing platform. Because of strong linkage in the cohort, five DR-DQ haplotypes were treated as single units for association and clustering. The number of donors typed differed by locus, with 629-630 for A, B, C, DRB1 and DQB1, over 500 for DQA1, approximately 580 for DPA1, and some 440 for DPB1. An early release that covered some 630 HLA-typed donors contained 250 to 350 gigabases of sequencing data and roughly 84 million unique TCR sequences. Across some 400 genotyped donors of the cohort, an average of about 220,000 unique TCR beta nucleotide sequences per donor were sequenced, and 15% to 20% of those sequences were non-productive. Along with the approximately 700-subject first cohort, a separate validation cohort of over 90 different subjects was used. The study used immunosequencing to profile the T cell repertoires of 666 subjects and linked those repertoires to cytomegalovirus serostatus. Alongside the repertoire data, information on donor age, sex, ethnicity and CMV serostatus was compiled. To study patterns of TCR occurrence, a later analysis re-analyzed previously published TCR beta repertoires from 666 donors and added high-resolution HLA genotyping. Broader findings and caveats from the paper: In a later analysis, some 18,000 TCR beta sequences were associated with specific HLA alleles at a false discovery rate of 0.05. A later genetic analysis associated a missense DCLRE1C variant with V-gene and J-gene trimming of TCR beta chains, and an independent cohort replicated the association. A further reported finding was that TCR beta sequences accurately predicted the HLA-A and HLA-B alleles for most subjects in the first cohort. Compared with the approximately 720-donor mean, donors in an Asian-associated ancestry cluster had fewer N-insertions in productive TCRs, according to a later genetic analysis. In this cohort, only TCR beta chains were sequenced, and detectable features were limited by the absence of alpha or paired-chain data. A cluster of highly shared sequence variants was judged likely to be a technical artifact of the sequencing pipeline. When HLA alleles, especially DR and DQ, strongly co-occurred, attributing TCR associations to individual alleles was difficult. Some IMGT-functional V segments, including TRBV6-2 and TRBV6-3, could not be told apart with the 87-base-pair reads, so those segments were excluded. Most CMV-associated TCR beta chains appeared to be HLA-restricted in a later analysis, and the HLA associations seemed to be driven largely by CMV exposure. HLA typing was unavailable for some donors at each locus, so association tests used only the typed subset. Around 16 rarely observed V segments, including chromosome 9 orphons, were excluded from the earlier analysis of almost 600 of the donors because counts were too low. In vitro tests confirmed that three of the cytomegalovirus-associated TCR beta chains recognize cytomegalovirus antigens. CMV serostatus was the only immune exposure information available for the cohort. According to a later analysis, TCR association rates differed among HLA loci, with DRB1 alleles showing the most associated TCRs and HLA-C alleles showing the fewest. Compared with equally common non-associated chains, HLA-associated TCR beta chains in a later analysis were more clonally expanded and had lower generation probabilities. Roughly uniform sequencing depth across donors was assumed in presence/absence analyses, although this assumption may not hold. According to a later analysis, parvovirus B19, influenza, CMV and Epstein-Barr virus appeared linked to several top co-occurrence clusters. In an earlier analysis of 587 of the donors, most TCR beta V segments were observed in productive rearrangements about 87% or about 30% of the time, broadly matching IMGT annotations. Across donors, most TCR sequences were observed very rarely, whereas some public TCRs were present in many individuals. In the study, about 150 TCR beta chains were listed as associated with cytomegalovirus. The classifier was reported to diagnose cytomegalovirus status with high specificity and sensitivity in both the original cohort and the validation cohort. The authors suggested that the approach could potentially be generalized to other disease states and immunological phenotypes. Correlated functional status among segregating V segments might reflect linkage disequilibrium, but an unknown experimental factor could not be ruled out.

The protocol used for the library was the immunoSEQ multiplex PCR assay. The multiplex PCR relied on a mix of 60 forward primers for TCR Vbeta segments and 13 reverse primers for TCR Jbeta segments. The CDR3 region of rearranged TCR beta genes was amplified from genomic DNA with a multiplex PCR assay. On the Illumina HiSeq System, the amplified TCR beta libraries were sequenced as 87-base-pair reads. Turning to the authors' computational methods: A later analysis tallied around 87 million unique TCR beta chains across the roughly 610 repertoires, and 10 million to 11 million of those chains were shared by two or more donors. Raw reads were error-corrected and collapsed into unique sequences by a nearest-neighbor algorithm in which closely related sequences were merged to remove PCR and sequencing errors. V, D and J gene segments were assigned by aligning CDR3 sequences to IMGT reference sequences. Each retained sequence needed at least a six-nucleotide match to both a V gene segment and a J gene segment. A rearrangement was called productive if the CDR3 had no stop codons and remained in frame with V and J, and every other rearrangement was called non-productive. CDR3 was defined according to IMGT convention as the region running from the second conserved V-encoded cysteine to the conserved J-encoded phenylalanine. The earlier analysis of about 590 of the donors excluded sequences that lacked an unambiguous match to a single V gene segment. In an earlier analysis of approximately 610 of the donors, V segments were called functional above 56.7% productive rearrangements and were called segregating when the between-donor standard deviation exceeded 5%. A statistical classification framework was developed to diagnose cytomegalovirus status using the catalog of TCR beta chain sequences. In a later analysis, TCR nucleotide sequences were compared against IMGT/GENE-DB human TR gene sequences so that V and J genes could be assigned. In a later analysis, CDR3 sequences and most-parsimonious VDJ recombination scenarios were assigned using the TCRdist pipeline. In a later analysis, every TCR beta chain was defined by the combination of its CDR3 amino acid sequence and its V-gene family, and reads without a unique V-gene family were dropped. To address suspected cross-contamination and a sequencing artifact, a later analysis removed under 600 highly shared, low-generation-probability nucleotide sequences. A later analysis calculated a clonal expansion index for each public chain from normalized within-repertoire ranks of inferred template counts. In a later analysis, generation probabilities were computed with a VDJ recombination model fitted to out-of-frame rearrangements, and the resulting probabilities were checked against IGoR. Hypergeometric tests were used in a later analysis to score TCR-TCR, TCR-HLA and TCR-CMV co-occurrence, with a repertoire-size bias correction applied to the TCR pairs. In a later analysis, false discovery rates were estimated by permuting HLA or CMV assignments 20 times. In a later analysis, co-occurring TCRs were grouped using DBSCAN, and TCRdist sequence similarity was added for clustering within HLA-allele-positive subsets. For co-occurrence clustering, repertoires with fewer than 30,000 or more than 120,000 public chains were excluded, along with roughly 5 repertoires with anomalous nucleotide sharing. This immuneACCESS table, as held by TCRdb, lists in-frame sequences with V and J called but not all clones. Of the missing ones, under half trace to an unresolved V gene in checked studies; the others have no known cause. From that table come the V and J calls and clone size; the DNA was used to work out D and trimming. This sample's table carries around 130,000 clones. 1.5% to 2% of the sample rests with the top ten.

The germline V gene (reference sequence) provides CDR1 LNHDA and CDR2 SQIVND. The V end loses 6 bases and the J end loses 8 bases, and a stretch of 10 bases separates them. The CDR3 contains 12 residues, cysteine and phenylalanine counted. Only the CDR3 portion is preserved as DNA: 36 bases, with reading frame beginning at the first base. The cohort was made up of roughly 670 healthy bone marrow donors. At the time of sampling, all cohort members were nominally healthy, though unrecorded immune exposures were likely present. The donor was CMV seronegative and belonged to the group of 350 to 400 seronegative cohort members. Every donor gave a peripheral blood sample, and the peripheral blood mononuclear cells from that sample were used for TCR beta sequencing. Genomic DNA extraction from the blood cell samples was performed with the Qiagen DNeasy Blood Extraction Kit.

This sequence was found in a woman aged 60 to 75 in good health and CMV-seronegative. Rearrangement joined TRBV19 to TRBJ1-4; TRBD1 is a possible D gene, resting on 5 matching bases. Sequences were obtained from PBMCs. The CDR3 reads as follows: CASSDPGEKLFF. The DNA sequence is given as TGTGCCAGTAGCGACCCAGGGGAAAAACTGTTTTTT. The CDR3, completed at both ends by the reference TRBV19 and TRBJ1-4 genes, gives the full variable domain DGGITQSPKYLFRKEGQNVTLSCEQNLNHDAMYWYRQDPGQGLRLIYYSQIVNDFQKGDIAEGYSVSREKKESFPLTVTSAQKNPTAFYLCASSDPGEKLFFGSGTQLSVL.